The following is a TCR beta chain sequence with its context. Its target is unknown. TCR beta cDNA libraries had unique molecular identifiers. TCRdb re-called the PCR reads through MiXCR, storing one row per CDR3 protein. The sample consists of about 540,000 distinct CDR3 sequences, around a third of them appearing once. CDR3 length equals 15 residues. V shed 0 bases and J shed 4 bases, with 12 bases lying between them. In germline, CDR1 is LNHNV, CDR2 YYDKDF (reference sequence). This sample is drawn from a study of post-analysis software for immune sequencing data. Whole-study findings and limits: Diversity measured as normalized Chao1 was significantly lower in multiple sclerosis patients than in controls. Samples from a shared batch, those prepared together, strongly co-clustered by F measure. Comparison of patients with controls showed 4 to 6 TRBV segments more frequent in patients, TRBV5-6, TRBV5-1 and TRBV20-1 among them.

Input material: blood. The chain is built from TRBV15 and TRBJ1-2; D not certain. This clonotype was obtained from a girl aged 2-17 years with multiple sclerosis. This chain's CDR3 is CATSRETGQLYGYTF. The DNA of the CDR3 is TGTGCCACCAGCAGAGAGACGGGCCAGCTCTATGGCTACACCTTC.